The 19 T cell receptor beta chains below were found in one sample sequenced in a study of identical twins. Via MiXCR, TCRdb re-called the 5' RACE reads, giving one row per CDR3 protein. The sample lists over 200,000 distinct CDR3 sequences, roughly 9.4% occurring once. Input material: memory (CD45RO+) T cells sorted from blood. The receptors were gathered from a woman between 18 and 29 years old in good health.

This clonotype was detected a few times. The chain employs TRBV20-1 and TRBJ1-1; D is unclear. The V and J ends lost 3 bases and 11 bases respectively, with 13 bases between them. CDR1 and CDR2 (germline): DFQATT, SNEGSKA (reference sequence). This CDR3 comprises 11 residues. In DNA, the CDR3 is TGCAGTGCTAGTCAAAGTCCTCGGGCTTTCTTT. This gives the protein CSASQSPRAFF.

This clonotype was observed a few times. The rearrangement uses TRBV10-3 and TRBJ1-6; D is unclear. CDR1 is ENHRY and CDR2 is SYGVKD in the germline V gene. This CDR3 has 14 amino acids. The germline V and J ends were trimmed by 5 bases and 9 bases, with 14 bases remaining between them. CDR3 nucleotides: TGTGCCATCAGTCCCGATTCGTGGAGTTCACCCCTCCACTTT. Translating gives CAISPDSWSSPLHF.

This clonotype showed up just a few times. The chain couples TRBV20-1 to TRBJ1-5; D is perhaps TRBD1 (6 bases). Germline V CDR1 and CDR2: DFQATT, SNEGSKA (reference sequence). V lost 6 bases to trimming and J lost 1 base, with 13 bases between them. CDR3 size: 14 residues. CDR3 sequence reads: CSAVSGASNQPQHF. DNA for the CDR3: TGCAGTGCCGTATCGGGGGCGAGCAATCAGCCCCAGCATTTT.

This chain connects TRBV6-4 to TRBJ1-1; D possibly corresponds to TRBD1 (6 bases). CDR3 length: 13 residues. V was cut by 0 bases and J by 5 bases, with 7 bases left in between. CDR1 is MRHNA, CDR2 SNTAGT, per germline. Here the CDR3 DNA reads TGTGCCAGCAGTGACTCCCAGGGGACTGAAGCTTTCTTT. As protein: CASSDSQGTEAFF.

This clonotype occurred a few times. The gene calls are TRBV29-1 and TRBJ2-1; D not certain. The germline CDR1 and CDR2 sequences are SQVTM and ANQGSEA. V was shortened by 4 bases and J by 9 bases, with 13 bases between the two germline ends. The CDR3 has 12 amino acids. The CDR3 DNA is TGCAGCGTTGGTCGGCAGGACGGTGAGCAGTTCTTC. Its protein is CSVGRQDGEQFF.

This clonotype was counted between two and nine times. The rearrangement joins TRBV15 to TRBJ2-2; tentatively, D is TRBD2 (5 bases). Trimming shortened V by 0 bases and J by 6 bases, and 8 bases separated the two germline ends. The germline V gene has CDR1 LNHNV and CDR2 YYDKDF (reference sequence). The CDR3 covers 14 residues. The CDR3 spells CATSRDGIAGELFF. The CDR3 nucleotides are TGTGCCACCAGCAGAGACGGGATCGCCGGGGAGCTGTTTTTT. The full variable domain, completed using reference TRBV15 and TRBJ2-2, is DAMVIQNPRYQVTQFGKPVTLSCSQTLNHNVMYWYQQKSSQAPKLLFHYYDKDFNNEADTPDNFQSRRPNTSFCFLDIRSPGLGDTAMYLCATSRDGIAGELFFGEGSRLTVL.

J is TRBJ1-2 and V is TRBV18; no reliable D call. The germline gives CDR1 KGHSH, CDR2 LQKENI. V lost 6 bases and J 8 bases, leaving 16 bases between the germline ends. This CDR3 is built from 13 residues. The CDR3 here is CASSAGTSEGYTF. The DNA for the CDR3 is TGTGCCAGCTCCGCGGGAACCTCTGAGGGCTACACCTTC.

This clonotype was seen many times. The rearrangement uses TRBV6-5 and TRBJ1-1; no definite D call. Trimming pared 2 bases from V and 6 bases from J, leaving 10 bases between. CDR1 is MNHEY and CDR2 is SVGAGI in the germline V gene. The CDR3 runs to 13 residues. The CDR3 protein is CASSYVVTAEAFF. DNA of the CDR3: TGTGCCAGCAGTTACGTTGTGACGGCTGAAGCTTTCTTT.

This clonotype has at least ten counts. This chain uses TRBV7-9 with TRBJ2-1; tentatively, D is TRBD2 (6 bases). Germline CDR1 reads SEHNR; CDR2 reads FQNEAQ (reference sequence). V shed 1 base and J shed 8 bases, with 9 bases lying between them. This CDR3 has 13 amino acids. DNA for the CDR3: TGTGCCAGCAGCTTAGTGGGAGGAGATGAGCAGTTCTTC. It translates to CASSLVGGDEQFF.

This clonotype was observed at least ten times. The rearrangement links TRBV7-2 to TRBJ2-5; D uncertain. Per the germline V gene, CDR1 is SGHTA and CDR2 is FQGNSA. This CDR3 contains 13 residues. Trimming took 4 bases from V and 2 from J, leaving 8 bases between them. The CDR3 DNA reads TGTGCCAGCAGCTCGAGGTCTCAAGAGACCCAGTACTTC. As protein: CASSSRSQETQYF.

This clonotype was observed at least ten times. The chain links TRBV6-4 to TRBJ2-1, with D perhaps TRBD1 (6 bases). V lost 4 bases, J lost 5 bases, and 9 bases lay in between. The CDR3 length is 13 residues. The germline V gene has CDR1 MRHNA and CDR2 SNTAGT. The CDR3 is CASSGQANNEQFF. CDR3 sequence (DNA): TGTGCCAGCAGTGGACAGGCAAACAATGAGCAGTTCTTC.

The table lists this clonotype with a few counts. The V and J genes are TRBV4-3 and TRBJ1-4, with a possible D match to TRBD1 (5 bases). Deletions cut 4 bases from V and 0 bases from J, with 12 bases between. Germline assignment: CDR1 LGHNA and CDR2 YSLEER. The CDR3 runs to 16 residues. The CDR3 DNA reads as TGCGCCAGCAGCCCACAGGTTCCTCCAACTAATGAAAAACTGTTTTTT. Encoded protein: CASSPQVPPTNEKLFF.

This clonotype was detected a few times. The chain has TRBV10-3 and TRBJ2-1, with TRBD1 identical over 9 bases. Trimming at V came to 6 bases and at J to 4 bases, leaving 10 bases not matched to a gene. There are 16 residues in the CDR3. Germline V gene lookup returns CDR1 ENHRY and CDR2 SYGVKD. Here the CDR3 reads CAISLRGTGRYNEQFF. The CDR3 DNA sequence: TGTGCCATCAGCCTCCGGGGGACAGGGAGATACAATGAGCAGTTCTTC.

This clonotype has a count of ten or more. J is TRBJ2-7 and V is TRBV10-3; no reliable D call. CDR1 is ENHRY and CDR2 is SYGVKD in the germline V gene. The CDR3 spans 15 residues. V lost 3 bases and J 5 bases, leaving 17 bases between the germline ends. The CDR3 sequence is CAISDPSHYSDEQYF. CDR3 in DNA: TGTGCCATCAGTGACCCAAGCCATTATTCAGACGAGCAGTACTTC.

The rearrangement uses TRBV29-1 and TRBJ2-3; 12 bases are shared with TRBD1. The germline V gene has CDR1 SQVTM and CDR2 ANQGSEA. V gave up 1 base and J gave up 1 base; unmatched junction bases: 18. This CDR3 spans 21 amino acids. CDR3 nucleotide sequence: TGCAGCGTTGAAGTCCGGGACAGGGGGCGCGATGGGACTAGCGGCACAGATACGCAGTATTTT. It translates to CSVEVRDRGRDGTSGTDTQYF.

This clonotype was detected ten times or more. V is TRBV3-1 and J is TRBJ1-2, with D maybe TRBD1 (5 bases). The CDR3 consists of 14 residues. V gave up 5 bases and J gave up 4 bases, with 14 bases separating them. Germline lookup yields CDR1 LGHDT and CDR2 YNNKEL (reference sequence). CDR3 residues: CASSFREGPYGYTF. In DNA form, the CDR3 reads TGTGCCAGCAGCTTCAGGGAGGGGCCCTATGGCTACACCTTC.

The chain is built from TRBV12-5 and TRBJ2-1; no firm D call. V lost 7 bases and J lost 0, with 4 bases in between. In germline, CDR1 is LGHNT, CDR2 FRNRAP. The CDR3 covers 12 residues. CDR3 amino acids: CASEVSYNEQFF. The CDR3 bases are TGTGCTAGTGAGGTCTCCTACAATGAGCAGTTCTTC. The whole variable domain, filled in from reference TRBV12-5 and TRBJ2-1, reads DARVTQTPRHKVTEMGQEVTMRCQPILGHNTVFWYRQTMMQGLELLAYFRNRAPLDDSGMPKDRFSAEMPDATLATLKIQPSEPRDSAVYFCASEVSYNEQFFGPGTRLTVL.

This clonotype was recorded at least ten times. V gene TRBV12-3 or TRBV12-4 combines with J gene TRBJ2-1, with D perhaps TRBD2 (7 bases). Trimming removed 2 bases at V and 6 bases at J, with 17 bases between. This CDR3 comprises 16 residues. Written as DNA, the CDR3 is TGTGCCAGCAGTTTATGGCGAGGGGGGGGATTCAATGAGCAGTTCTTC. Translation gives CASSLWRGGGFNEQFF.

The chain links TRBV6-2 or TRBV6-3 to TRBJ2-1, with 10 bases aligning to TRBD2. V lost 7 bases, J lost 6 bases, and 12 bases stayed unmatched. CDR3 length: 16 residues. Germline CDR1 and CDR2: MNHEY and SVGEGT. CDR3 coding DNA: TGTGCCAGCAATGACCCTCGGACTAGCGGATTCAATGAGCAGTTCTTC. It yields the protein CASNDPRTSGFNEQFF.